One T cell receptor (beta chain) is described in this entry. The sample is drawn from a study of shared clonotypes between healthy human individuals. The CDR3 is 16 amino acids. The J segment lost 3 bases and the V segment lost 4 bases, leaving 14 bases of the junction unmatched. The V gene's germline CDR1 is GTSNPN and CDR2 SVGIG (reference sequence). The assay was immunoSEQ multiplex PCR, and TCRdb's table has in-frame clones only and misses some. Of approximately 2.5 million clones in the sample, approximately 94% are singletons; the top ten hold around 0.15%. The sample comprised naive CD4+ T cells sorted from blood. As for subset: CD45RA+ positively selected. V gene TRBV30 combines with J gene TRBJ1-2; 7 bases map to TRBD1. The receptor's source is a man younger than 30 in good health. The DNA of the CDR3 is TGTGCCTGGATACGAAGACCTCAGGGGGTTCACTATGGCTACACCTTC. Its protein product is CAWIRRPQGVHYGYTF.